The clone carrying this T cell receptor beta chain was counted a few times. The PCR contained 60 Vbeta and 13 Jbeta primers. In the authors' workflow: Unique TCR beta chains totaled around 86 million in a later count, with about 11 million of them shared. TCRdb's copy holds only in-frame clones and misses some; the assay was immunoSEQ multiplex PCR. V, J and clone size are those of that table, while D and trimming were read from the DNA. The repertoire holds about 260,000 clones, 80% to 90% seen once, with 1.5% to 2.5% in the top ten. The source of the sample is a study of cytomegalovirus exposure and HLA in healthy donors. Sequencing used PBMCs. This TCR was recovered from a woman aged 40 to 50 in good health and CMV-seropositive.

DNA of the CDR3: TGTGCCAGCAGCCAAGTACGGCCGACGGGGGAGACCCAGTACTTC. Its translation: CASSQVRPTGETQYF. This sequence joins TRBV14 and TRBJ2-5, with D possibly TRBD2 on 5 matching bases. The CDR3 consists of 15 residues. The V gene lost 1 base and the J gene lost 5 bases, with 14 bases spanning the gap. Germline loops: CDR1 SGHDN, CDR2 FVKESK.